These 14 T cell receptor beta chains came from one sample sequenced in a study of vaccination effects on CD4 cells after COVID-19. These receptors have no known antigen. Antigen-specific CD4+ T cells were expanded with viral peptide pools in the ViraFEST assay before sequencing. The culture ran for 10 days, and then CD4+ T cells were isolated. All study participants received two doses of BNT162b2 or mRNA-1273 vaccine. Sequencing was performed with immunoSEQ multiplex PCR; in TCRdb, only in-frame clones are kept and a portion is missing. The sample lists some 15,000 clones, about 78% occurring once. The sample in question was CD4+ T cells from PBMCs cultured with HCoV-NL63 spike peptides, obtained after COVID-19 vaccination. The receptors originated from a human donor who received a COVID-19 vaccine.

This clone was detected once. The chain has TRBV6-5 and TRBJ2-3; TRBD1 matches at 8 bases. Germline V CDR1 and CDR2: MNHEY, SVGAGI. J lost 7 bases, V lost 0 bases, and 9 bases had no gene match. The CDR3 has 16 residues. CDR3 sequence (DNA): TGTGCCAGCAGTTACTCGCTCGGCAGGGGGCGTAATACGCAGTATTTT. This translates into CASSYSLGRGRNTQYF.

V and J are TRBV7-2 and TRBJ2-3; 13 nucleotides line up with TRBD2. The J segment lost 0 bases and the V segment lost 5 bases, leaving 5 bases of the junction unmatched. The CDR3 extends over 17 amino acids. The germline V gene has CDR1 SGHTA and CDR2 FQGNSA. CDR3 residues: CASSRTSGGVSTDTQYF. CDR3 bases: TGTGCCAGCAGCAGGACTAGCGGGGGCGTAAGCACAGATACGCAGTATTTT.

The genes are TRBV7-9 and TRBJ2-5, with 10 nucleotides matching TRBD1. Germline V lookup: CDR1 SEHNR, CDR2 FQNEAQ (reference sequence). Germline trimming cut 5 bases from V and 4 bases from J; bases unmatched to any gene: 13. CDR3 size: 17 residues. The CDR3 DNA is TGTGCCAGCAGCCCTCTCGGGACAGGGGTTGGGATAGAGACCCAGTACTTC. This codes for CASSPLGTGVGIETQYF.

The gene calls are TRBV2 and TRBJ2-1; 7 bases fit TRBD2. V gave up 5 bases and J gave up 0 bases; unmatched junction bases: 4. CDR1 is SNHLY and CDR2 is FYNNEI in the germline V gene. The CDR3 is 15 amino acids. DNA for the CDR3: TGTGCCAGCAGTCGAGCGGGAAGCTCCTACAATGAGCAGTTCTTC. Its translation is CASSRAGSSYNEQFF.

The chain joins TRBV28 to TRBJ2-7; weak D call: TRBD1 (6 bases). V lost 7 bases and J lost 0, with 16 bases in between. This CDR3 contains 15 residues. Germline values: CDR1 MDHEN, CDR2 SYDVKM. This CDR3 reads CASTSGTPSSYEQYF. The CDR3 nucleotides read TGTGCCAGCACCTCCGGGACACCGAGCTCCTACGAGCAGTACTTC.

The chain links TRBV5-1 to TRBJ1-4; 7 nucleotides match TRBD1. Germline CDR1 and CDR2: SGHRS and YFSETQ. The CDR3 loop spans 16 amino acids. With 0 bases clipped from V and 7 bases from J, the junction kept 9 bases outside the gene matches. The CDR3 nucleotides read TGCGCCAGCAGCTTGGGGGACAGTACCCGACGTGAAAAACTGTTTTTT. Translation gives CASSLGDSTRREKLFF.

CDR3 loop: CASSFSEIQETQYF. The CDR3 DNA follows: TGTGCCAGCAGCTTTTCAGAGATCCAAGAGACCCAGTACTTC. The V and J genes are TRBV7-9 and TRBJ2-5; D unclear. V was clipped by 3 bases and J by 1 base, with 9 bases between them. The CDR3 length is 14 residues. Germline lookup yields CDR1 SEHNR and CDR2 FQNEAQ (reference sequence). The whole variable domain, remainder taken from reference TRBV7-9 and TRBJ2-5, is DTGVSQNPRHKITKRGQNVTFRCDPISEHNRLYWYRQTLGQGPEFLTYFQNEAQLEKSRLLSDRFSAERPKGSFSTLEIQRTEQGDSAMYLCASSFSEIQETQYFGPGTRLLVL.

Here the CDR3 DNA reads TGTGCCATCAGTGAGTCGGGTAGGGTTGGCACCGGGGAGCTGTTTTTT. Amino acids: CAISESGRVGTGELFF. The V call is TRBV10-3, the J call TRBJ2-2; D not certain. V was shortened by 0 bases and J by 4 bases, with 12 bases between the two germline ends. Germline lookup yields CDR1 ENHRY and CDR2 SYGVKD. The CDR3 is 16 amino acids.

In this sample, this clone turned up a few times. The chain is built from TRBV2 and TRBJ2-6, with TRBD1 matching 8 bases. The CDR3 loop spans 17 amino acids. Trimming cost V 4 bases and J 0 bases; bases outside gene matches: 5. The germline CDR1 and CDR2 sequences are SNHLY and FYNNEI. CDR3 bases: TGTGCCAGCAGTGGGGGGACAGGCCGCTCTGGGGCCAACGTCCTGACTTTC. Translation gives CASSGGTGRSGANVLTF.

The V and J genes are TRBV4-2 and TRBJ2-3; D unresolved. The CDR3 contains 14 residues. Germline V CDR1 and CDR2: LGHNA, YNFKEQ. The V end was cut by 0 bases, the J end by 0 bases, with 4 bases between. CDR3 amino acids: CASSQDGSTDTQYF. The CDR3 DNA follows: TGTGCCAGCAGCCAAGATGGCAGCACAGATACGCAGTATTTT.

The sample holds a few counts of this clone. CDR3 sequence (DNA): TGTGCCAGCAGCTTCCCGGACAGGGGAACCAAAAACATTCAGTACTTC. Translation gives CASSFPDRGTKNIQYF. The chain employs TRBV7-9 and TRBJ2-4, with TRBD1 matching over 9 bases. The V gene's germline CDR1 is SEHNR and CDR2 FQNEAQ (reference sequence). CDR3 length: 16 residues. V lost 3 bases and J lost 2; bases outside the gene matches: 5.

This chain connects TRBV7-2 to TRBJ1-3; D unclear. The V gene's germline CDR1 is SGHTA and CDR2 FQGNSA. The CDR3 consists of 15 residues. Trimming removed 0 bases from V and 7 bases from J, with 13 bases in between. The CDR3 DNA reads TGTGCCAGCAGCTTAGCATCCCCGGCCCGGAACACCATATATTTT. Its translation is CASSLASPARNTIYF. Using reference TRBV7-2 and TRBJ1-3 for the parts outside the CDR3, the full variable domain is GAGVSQSPSNKVTEKGKDVELRCDPISGHTALYWYRQSLGQGLEFLIYFQGNSAPDKSGLPSDRFSAERTGGSVSTLTIQRTQQEDSAVYLCASSLASPARNTIYFGEGSWLTVV.

V and J are TRBV12-5 and TRBJ2-1; D possibly matches TRBD1 or TRBD2 (6 bases each). The CDR3 runs 13 residues. Trimming left V 4 bases short and J 15 bases short, with 19 bases between. Germline CDR1 reads LGHNT; CDR2 reads FRNRAP. The CDR3 region is CASGWTSGPGAFF. In nucleotides, the CDR3 is TGTGCTAGTGGTTGGACCTCGGGACCGGGGGCGTTCTTC.

This clone was picked up a small number of times. The chain joins TRBV5-1 to TRBJ1-1; possible D gene TRBD1, 6 bases. Germline V gene lookup returns CDR1 SGHRS and CDR2 YFSETQ. The CDR3 is 16 residues long. The V gene lost 0 bases and the J gene lost 6 bases, with 18 bases spanning the gap. CDR3 sequence reads: CASSLDGGGVAAEAFF. CDR3 nucleotide sequence: TGCGCCAGCAGCTTGGATGGCGGGGGCGTAGCTGCTGAAGCTTTCTTT.